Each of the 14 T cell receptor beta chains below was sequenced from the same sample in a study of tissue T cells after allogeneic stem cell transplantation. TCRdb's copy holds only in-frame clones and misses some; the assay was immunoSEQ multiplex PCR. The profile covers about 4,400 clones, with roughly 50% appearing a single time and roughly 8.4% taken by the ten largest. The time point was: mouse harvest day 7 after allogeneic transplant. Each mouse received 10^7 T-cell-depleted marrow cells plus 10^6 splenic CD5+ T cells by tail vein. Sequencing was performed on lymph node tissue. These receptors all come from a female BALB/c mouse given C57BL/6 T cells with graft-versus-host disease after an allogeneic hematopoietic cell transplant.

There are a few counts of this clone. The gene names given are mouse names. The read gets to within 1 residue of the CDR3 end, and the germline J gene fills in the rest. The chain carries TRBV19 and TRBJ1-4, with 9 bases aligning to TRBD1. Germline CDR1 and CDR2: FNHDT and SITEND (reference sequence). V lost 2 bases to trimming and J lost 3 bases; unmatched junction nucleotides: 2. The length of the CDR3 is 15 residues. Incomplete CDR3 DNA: TGTGCCAGCAGTATTGGACAGGGGACCAACGAAAGATTATTT. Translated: CASSIGQGTNERLF. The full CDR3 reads CASSIGQGTNERLFF.

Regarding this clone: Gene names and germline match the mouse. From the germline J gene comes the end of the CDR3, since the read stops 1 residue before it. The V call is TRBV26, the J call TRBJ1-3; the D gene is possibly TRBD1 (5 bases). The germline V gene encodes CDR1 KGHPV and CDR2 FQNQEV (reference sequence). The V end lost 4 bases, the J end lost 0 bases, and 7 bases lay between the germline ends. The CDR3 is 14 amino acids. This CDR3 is CASSQGYSGNTLYF. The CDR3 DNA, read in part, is TGTGCCAGCAGTCAGGGGTATTCTGGAAATACGCTCTAT.

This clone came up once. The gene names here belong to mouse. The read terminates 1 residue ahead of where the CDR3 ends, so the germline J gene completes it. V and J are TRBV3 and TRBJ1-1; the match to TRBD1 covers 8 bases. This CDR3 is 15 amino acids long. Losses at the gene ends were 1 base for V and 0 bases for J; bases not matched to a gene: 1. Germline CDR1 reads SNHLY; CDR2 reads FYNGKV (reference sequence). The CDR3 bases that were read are TGTGCCAGCAGCTTAGTGGGACAGGCAAACACAGAAGTCTTC. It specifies CASSLVGQANTEVF. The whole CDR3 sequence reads CASSLVGQANTEVFF.

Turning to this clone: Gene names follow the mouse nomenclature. CDR3 DNA (partial): TGTGCCAGCAGTCGTCACAGGGGTGGTGCTGAGCAGTTC. Amino acids: CASSRHRGGAEQF. The CDR3 reads in full as CASSRHRGGAEQFF. The chain combines TRBV26 with TRBJ2-1; 7 nucleotides line up with TRBD1. The read is 1 residue too short to cover the CDR3 end, so that end is filled in from the germline J gene. This CDR3 is built from 14 residues. V was pared by 4 bases and J by 6 bases, with 6 bases of the junction left unmatched. Germline V gives CDR1 KGHPV, CDR2 FQNQEV (reference sequence).

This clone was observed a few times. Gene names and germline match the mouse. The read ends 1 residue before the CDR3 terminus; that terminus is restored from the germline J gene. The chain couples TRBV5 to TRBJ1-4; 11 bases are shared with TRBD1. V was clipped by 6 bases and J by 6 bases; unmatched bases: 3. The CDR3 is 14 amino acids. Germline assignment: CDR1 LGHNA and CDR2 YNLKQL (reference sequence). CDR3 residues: CASSRDRGDERLFF. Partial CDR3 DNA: TGTGCCAGCAGTCGGGACAGGGGGGACGAAAGATTATTT.

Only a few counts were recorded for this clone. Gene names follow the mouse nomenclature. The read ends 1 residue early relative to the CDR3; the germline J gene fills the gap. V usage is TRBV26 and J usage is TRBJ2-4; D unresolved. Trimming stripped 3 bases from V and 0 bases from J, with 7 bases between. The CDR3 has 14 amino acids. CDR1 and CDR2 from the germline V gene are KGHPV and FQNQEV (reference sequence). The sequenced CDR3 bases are TGTGCCAGCAGTCTTCCGTTTAGTCAAAACACCTTGTAC. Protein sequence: CASSLPFSQNTLY. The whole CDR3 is CASSLPFSQNTLYF.

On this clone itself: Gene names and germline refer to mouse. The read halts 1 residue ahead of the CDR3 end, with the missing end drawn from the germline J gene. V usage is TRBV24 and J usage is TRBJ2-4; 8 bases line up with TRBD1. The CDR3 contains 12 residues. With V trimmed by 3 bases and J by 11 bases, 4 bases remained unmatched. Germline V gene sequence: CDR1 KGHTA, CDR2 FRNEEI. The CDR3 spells CASSLGQGILYF. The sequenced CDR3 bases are TGTGCCAGCAGTCTCGGACAGGGCATCTTGTAC.

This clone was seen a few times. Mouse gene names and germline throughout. CDR3 DNA (partial): TGTGCCAGCAGTCTGTCTGGGGGGGCGCTTGAACAGTAC. This gives the protein CASSLSGGALEQY. The entire CDR3 protein is CASSLSGGALEQYF. The rearrangement uses TRBV26 and TRBJ2-7, with 9 bases aligning to TRBD2. The read falls 1 residue short of the CDR3 end, and the missing part is taken from the germline J gene. Unmatched junction bases numbered 3, after V lost 0 bases and J lost 6 bases. This CDR3 region has 14 residues. Looked up from germline, CDR1 is KGHPV and CDR2 is FQNQEV (reference sequence). Full variable domain (remainder filled in from reference TRBV26 and TRBJ2-7): NSKVIQTPRYLVKGQGQKAKMRCIPEKGHPVVFWYQQNKNNEFKFLINFQNQEVLQQIDMTEKRFSAECPSNSPCSLEIQSSEAGDSALYLCASSLSGGALEQYFGPGTRLTVL.

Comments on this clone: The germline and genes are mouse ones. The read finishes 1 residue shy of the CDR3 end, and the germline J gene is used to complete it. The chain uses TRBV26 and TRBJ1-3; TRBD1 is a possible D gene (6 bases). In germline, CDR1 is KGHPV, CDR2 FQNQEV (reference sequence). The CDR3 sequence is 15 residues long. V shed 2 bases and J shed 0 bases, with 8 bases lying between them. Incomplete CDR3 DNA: TGTGCCAGCAGTCTGCTCAGGGGTTCTGGAAATACGCTCTAT. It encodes CASSLLRGSGNTLY. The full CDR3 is CASSLLRGSGNTLYF.

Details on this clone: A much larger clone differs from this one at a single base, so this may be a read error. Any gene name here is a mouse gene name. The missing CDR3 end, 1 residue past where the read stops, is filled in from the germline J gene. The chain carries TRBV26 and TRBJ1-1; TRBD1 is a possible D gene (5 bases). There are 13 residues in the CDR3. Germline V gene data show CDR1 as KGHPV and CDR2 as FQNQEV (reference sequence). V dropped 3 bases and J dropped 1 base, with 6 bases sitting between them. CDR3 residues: CASSLGQNTEVFF. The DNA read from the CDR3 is TGTGCCAGCAGTCTCGGACAAAACACAGAAGTCTTC.

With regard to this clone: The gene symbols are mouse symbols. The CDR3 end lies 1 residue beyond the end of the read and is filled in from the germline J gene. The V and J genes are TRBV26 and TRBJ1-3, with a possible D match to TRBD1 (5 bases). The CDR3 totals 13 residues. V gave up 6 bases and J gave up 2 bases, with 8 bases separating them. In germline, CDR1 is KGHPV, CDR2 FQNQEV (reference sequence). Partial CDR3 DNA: TGTGCCAGCAGCTGGGGGGCTGGAAATACGCTCTAT. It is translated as CASSWGAGNTLY. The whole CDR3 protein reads CASSWGAGNTLYF.

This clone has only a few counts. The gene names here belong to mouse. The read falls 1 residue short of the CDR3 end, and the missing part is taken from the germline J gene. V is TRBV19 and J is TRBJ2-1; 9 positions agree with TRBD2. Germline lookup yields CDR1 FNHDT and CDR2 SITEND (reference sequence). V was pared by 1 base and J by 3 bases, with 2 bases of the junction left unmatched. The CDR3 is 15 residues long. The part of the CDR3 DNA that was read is TGTGCCAGCAGTATATCCTGGGGGGGCTATGCTGAGCAGTTC. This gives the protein CASSISWGGYAEQF. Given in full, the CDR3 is CASSISWGGYAEQFF.

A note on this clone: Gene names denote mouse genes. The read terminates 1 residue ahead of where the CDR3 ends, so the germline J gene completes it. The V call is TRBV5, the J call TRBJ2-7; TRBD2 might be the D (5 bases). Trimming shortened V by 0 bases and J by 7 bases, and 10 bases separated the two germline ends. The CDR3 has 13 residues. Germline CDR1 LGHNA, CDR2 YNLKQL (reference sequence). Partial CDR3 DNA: TGTGCCAGCAGCCAAGATCTGGGAGGGGAACAGTAC. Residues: CASSQDLGGEQY. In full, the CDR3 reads CASSQDLGGEQYF.

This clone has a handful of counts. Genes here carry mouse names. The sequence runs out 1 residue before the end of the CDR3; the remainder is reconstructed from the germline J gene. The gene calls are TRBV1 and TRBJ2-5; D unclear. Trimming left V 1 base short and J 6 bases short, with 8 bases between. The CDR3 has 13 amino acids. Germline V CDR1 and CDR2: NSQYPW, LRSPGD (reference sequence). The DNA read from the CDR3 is TGCACCTGCAGTGCAGCCAGCTCCGACACCCAGTAC. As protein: CTCSAASSDTQY. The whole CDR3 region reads CTCSAASSDTQYF.